The sequence of this TCR beta chain was determined in a study of low-dose radiotherapy and immunotherapy resistance in tumors. Per the germline V gene, CDR1 is LGHDT and CDR2 is YNNKEL (reference sequence). The CDR3 length is 13 residues. V lost 7 bases to trimming and J lost 7 bases, with 17 bases between them. With TRAV- and TRBV-specific primers, first-strand cDNA was made, covering the alpha and beta chains. TCRs were put through approximately 20 PCR cycles of amplification with Phusion. A constant-region primer and the V-primer adapter served as the primer pair. TCRdb recomputed calls from the reads with MiXCR, one row per CDR3 protein. The sample has 35,000 to 50,000 distinct CDR3 sequences, around 30% seen once. In its sample, this clonotype was seen many times. Described time point: before trial treatment.

The starting material was PBMCs, obtained before treatment. The chain joins TRBV3-1 to TRBJ2-7; D may be TRBD2 (6 bases). This TCR was sampled from a male donor with gallbladder cancer. CDR3 sequence reads: CASMVGGAGEQYF. The DNA of the CDR3 is TGTGCCAGCATGGTAGGAGGGGCCGGGGAGCAGTACTTC.